This TCR beta chain was obtained from a study of blood T cell repertoires in COVID-19. As for the study in general: Samples came from the United States, Italy and Spain, spanning acute and convalescent COVID-19. PBMCs, B-cell-depleted T cells, or T cells provided the cDNA or gDNA that made up the material.

The CDR3 has 15 residues. The trim removed 4 bases at V and 3 bases at J, leaving 7 bases unmatched. CDR1 is SGHTS, CDR2 YDEGEE, per germline. Authors' processing steps: Nucleated cell number was recorded as an estimate derived from reference gene primer amplification. Data came from immunoSEQ multiplex PCR; TCRdb stores just in-frame clones and leaves some out. V and J calls and clone size are copied from that table; D and trimming were computed from the DNA. The table records 150,000 to 200,000 clones, 85% of them present only once. The V and J genes are TRBV5-8 and TRBJ1-5; TRBD1 matches at 7 bases. This receptor was identified in a human donor with acute or convalescent COVID-19. The donor label of this sample is uncertain. Sequenced: peripheral blood. The CDR3 is CASSPGQLVNQPQHF. Written as DNA, the CDR3 is TGTGCCAGCAGCCCGGGACAGCTCGTCAATCAGCCCCAGCATTTT. The variable domain in full, with the rest retrieved from reference TRBV5-8 and TRBJ1-5, is EAGVTQSPTHLIKTRGQQATLRCSPISGHTSVYWYQQALGLGLQFLLWYDEGEERNRGNFPPRFSGRQFPNYSSELNVNALELEDSALYLCASSPGQLVNQPQHFGDGTRLSIL.